This is a list of T cell receptor beta chains from one sample in a study of T-cell memory formation after mild COVID-19. TCRdb processed the 5' RACE reads anew with MiXCR; each CDR3 protein has one entry. This table has around 62,000 distinct CDR3 sequences, approximately 30% appearing once. Sequencing was performed on PBMCs or a T cell subset sorted from them (not recorded which). These receptor sequences come from a young man who had mild COVID-19 (a few samples of this study predate the infection). Cell type and time point are not known. Each CDR3 is given with its conserved first and last residue. The D gene is left open where the match is weak. Clone size is stated in some rows and not others, as once, few, many or a class when expanded.

many,TRBJ2-5,NA,16,TRBV11-2,CASSLDLRGSGETQYF,TGTGCCAGCAGCTTAGATCTCAGGGGTTCGGGCGAGACCCAGTACTTC
NA,TRBJ2-5,TRBD1,14,TRBV12-3/TRBV12-4,CASTKGGELKTQYF,TGTGCCAGCACTAAAGGGGGCGAGCTGAAGACCCAGTACTTC
NA,TRBJ2-3,TRBD1,15,TRBV4-3,CASSQDPQGVDTQYF,TGCGCCAGCAGCCAAGACCCCCAGGGGGTAGATACGCAGTATTTT
few,TRBJ1-1,NA,14,TRBV6-2/TRBV6-3,CASSQRADYTEAFF,TGTGCCAGCAGTCAAAGGGCAGACTACACTGAAGCTTTCTTT
NA,TRBJ2-5,TRBD2,20,TRBV11-3,CASSPDARFRLAGFQETQYF,TGTGCCAGCAGCCCAGACGCCCGTTTCCGACTAGCGGGTTTCCAAGAGACCCAGTACTTC
few,TRBJ2-1,NA,14,TRBV6-5,CASSYSQGHNEQFF,TGTGCCAGCAGTTACTCACAGGGCCACAATGAGCAGTTCTTC
few,TRBJ2-7,TRBD1,14,TRBV9,CASSVGGQGGEQYF,TGTGCCAGCAGCGTAGGGGGACAGGGAGGCGAGCAGTACTTC
NA,TRBJ1-6,NA,14,TRBV12-3/TRBV12-4,CASSSGGVGSPLHF,TGTGCCAGCAGTTCGGGAGGGGTCGGTTCACCCCTCCACTTT
NA,TRBJ2-2,NA,13,TRBV29-1,CSAEGALTGELFF,TGCAGCGCCGAGGGAGCGCTTACCGGGGAGCTGTTTTTT
few,TRBJ2-1,NA,14,TRBV6-6,CASSYLQGRDEQFF,TGTGCCAGCAGTTACTTGCAGGGGAGGGATGAGCAGTTCTTC
once,TRBJ1-1,TRBD1,19,TRBV5-1,CASSPVPTGEVRMDTEAFF,TGCGCCAGCAGCCCCGTCCCGACAGGGGAGGTCAGGATGGACACTGAAGCTTTCTTT
once,TRBJ1-4,NA,15,TRBV27,CASSLSIIQAEKLFF,TGTGCCAGCAGTTTATCGATAATCCAAGCCGAAAAACTGTTTTTT
NA,TRBJ2-5,TRBD2,16,TRBV7-6,CASSFGAGRIQETQYF,TGTGCCAGCAGCTTCGGAGCGGGGCGTATTCAAGAGACCCAGTACTTC
NA,TRBJ1-6,TRBD1,15,TRBV7-2,CASSDTGVYNSPLHF,TGTGCCAGCAGCGACACAGGGGTCTATAATTCACCCCTCCACTTT
few,TRBJ1-1,NA,12,TRBV29-1,CSVGVMNTEAFF,TGCAGCGTTGGCGTTATGAACACTGAAGCTTTCTTT
NA,TRBJ2-7,NA,16,TRBV3-1,CASSQDRWQGVYEQYF,TGTGCCAGCAGCCAAGATAGGTGGCAGGGAGTATACGAGCAGTACTTC
few,TRBJ2-7,NA,14,TRBV4-1,CASSQQRGPYEQYF,TGCGCCAGCAGCCAACAGAGGGGACCCTACGAGCAGTACTTC
few,TRBJ2-1,TRBD1,15,TRBV2,CASSTTGGRYNEQFF,TGTGCCAGCAGTACGACAGGGGGCCGGTACAATGAGCAGTTCTTC
NA,TRBJ2-7,NA,13,TRBV29-1,CSVASQGRGEQYF,TGCAGCGTTGCCTCCCAGGGACGGGGCGAGCAGTACTTC
NA,TRBJ2-2,NA,14,TRBV24-1,CATSDYAGTGELFF,TGTGCCACCAGTGATTACGCCGGTACCGGGGAGCTGTTTTTT
NA,TRBJ1-2,NA,15,TRBV18,CASSPTASGVYGYTF,TGTGCCAGCTCACCCACGGCCTCGGGGGTCTATGGCTACACCTTC
NA,TRBJ2-7,NA,14,TRBV12-3/TRBV12-4,CASSFPGGAGEQYF,TGTGCCAGCAGTTTTCCGGGGGGCGCGGGGGAGCAGTACTTC
once,TRBJ2-5,NA,14,TRBV20-1,CSARWGASQETQYF,TGCAGTGCCCGTTGGGGGGCCTCTCAAGAGACCCAGTACTTC
NA,TRBJ1-1,NA,14,TRBV19,CASSHTIHRTEAFF,TGTGCCAGTAGTCACACAATACACCGCACTGAAGCTTTCTTT
NA,TRBJ1-4,TRBD1,13,TRBV6-5,CASSPFQGAILFF,TGTGCCAGCAGTCCTTTTCAGGGGGCCATACTGTTTTTT
many,TRBJ2-7,NA,15,TRBV4-3,CASSQARGSSYEQYF,TGCGCCAGCAGCCAAGCGCGGGGAAGCTCCTACGAGCAGTACTTC
NA,TRBJ1-6,TRBD1,17,TRBV4-1,CASSKAGTGPYNSPLHF,TGCGCCAGCAGCAAAGCCGGGACAGGTCCATATAATTCACCCCTCCACTTT
few,TRBJ2-5,NA,17,TRBV6-2/TRBV6-3,CASGDLSGAAIQETQYF,TGTGCCAGCGGCGACCTTTCGGGGGCGGCCATTCAAGAGACCCAGTACTTC
few,TRBJ1-1,NA,14,TRBV4-1,CASSHDGSNTEAFF,TGCGCCAGCAGCCACGACGGGTCGAACACTGAAGCTTTCTTT
many,TRBJ2-1,NA,11,TRBV18,CASSPVPEQFF,TGTGCCAGCTCACCGGTGCCGGAGCAGTTCTTC
NA,TRBJ2-5,TRBD2,15,TRBV7-9,CASSLSGLAGEAQYF,TGTGCCAGCAGCTTATCGGGACTAGCGGGGGAGGCCCAGTACTTC
many,TRBJ2-3,NA,16,TRBV6-4,CASSDKTGSGTDTQYF,TGTGCCAGCAGTGACAAAACAGGGAGCGGCACAGATACGCAGTATTTT
NA,TRBJ2-7,NA,12,TRBV29-1,CSVADMKNEQYF,TGCAGCGTTGCGGACATGAAGAACGAGCAGTACTTC
few,TRBJ2-3,TRBD2,15,TRBV5-1,CASSLEAGVADTQYF,TGCGCCAGCAGCTTGGAGGCGGGGGTGGCAGATACGCAGTATTTT
NA,TRBJ1-2,NA,12,TRBV7-9,CASRLILSGYTF,TGTGCCAGCAGACTAATCCTTTCTGGCTACACCTTC
NA,TRBJ2-5,TRBD2,16,TRBV7-9,CASSPEESGGGETQYF,TGTGCCAGCAGTCCCGAGGAGAGCGGGGGCGGGGAGACCCAGTACTTC
few,TRBJ2-3,NA,15,TRBV7-9,CASTLGPPGADTQYF,TGTGCCAGCACCCTAGGACCTCCTGGGGCAGATACGCAGTATTTT
NA,TRBJ2-5,NA,13,TRBV7-9,CASSGGRPETQYF,TGTGCCAGCAGCGGGGGACGTCCAGAGACCCAGTACTTC
few,TRBJ2-5,TRBD1,18,TRBV15,CATSRAWSDRGDQETQYF,TGTGCCACCAGCAGAGCCTGGTCGGACAGGGGGGACCAAGAGACCCAGTACTTC
NA,TRBJ2-7,NA,14,TRBV7-9,CASSPRDGSYEQYF,TGTGCCAGCAGCCCCCGGGACGGCTCCTACGAGCAGTACTTC
few,TRBJ2-1,NA,15,TRBV27,CASSLWDPGASEQFF,TGTGCCAGCAGTTTATGGGATCCCGGGGCCTCTGAGCAGTTCTTC
NA,TRBJ1-1,NA,13,TRBV30,CAWSVNQNTEAFF,TGTGCCTGGAGTGTGAACCAGAACACTGAAGCTTTCTTT
NA,TRBJ2-1,NA,16,TRBV4-1,CASSQDTSLPGNEQFF,TGCGCCAGCAGCCAAGACACTAGCTTGCCGGGCAATGAGCAGTTCTTC
NA,TRBJ2-5,TRBD2,14,TRBV6-5,CASSYEGRGETQYF,TGTGCCAGCAGTTACGAGGGGAGGGGAGAGACCCAGTACTTC